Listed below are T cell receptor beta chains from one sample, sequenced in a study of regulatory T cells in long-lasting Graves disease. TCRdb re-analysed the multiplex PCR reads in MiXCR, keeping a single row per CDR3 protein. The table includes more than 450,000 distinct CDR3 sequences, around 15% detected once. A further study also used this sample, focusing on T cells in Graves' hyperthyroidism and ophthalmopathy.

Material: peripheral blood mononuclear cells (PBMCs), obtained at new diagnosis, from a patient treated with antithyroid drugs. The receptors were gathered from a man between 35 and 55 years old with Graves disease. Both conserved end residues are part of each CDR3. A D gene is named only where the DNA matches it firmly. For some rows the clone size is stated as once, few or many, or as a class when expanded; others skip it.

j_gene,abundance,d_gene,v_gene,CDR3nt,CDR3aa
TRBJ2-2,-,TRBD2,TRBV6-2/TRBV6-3,TGTGCCAGCAGCGCACTAGCGGGAGGGCCGTTGGCCGGGGAGCTGTTTTTT,CASSALAGGPLAGELFF
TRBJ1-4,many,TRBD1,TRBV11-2,TGTGCCAGCAGCCCCGGTCTCAGGGGGGCAACTAATGAAAAACTGTTTTTT,CASSPGLRGATNEKLFF
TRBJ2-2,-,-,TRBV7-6,TGTGCCAGCAGCTTAATCCTCGGGGAGCTGTTTTTT,CASSLILGELFF
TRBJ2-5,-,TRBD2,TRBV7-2,TGTGCCAGCAGCCCCTATAGCGGGAGGGCCCAAGAGACCCAGTACTTC,CASSPYSGRAQETQYF
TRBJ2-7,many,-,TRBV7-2,TGTGCCAGCAGCTCCCGGGACGGTTCCTACGAGCAGTACTTC,CASSSRDGSYEQYF
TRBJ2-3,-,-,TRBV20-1,TGCAGTGCTAGAGATCAGGGGGGCCGCACAGATACGCAGTATTTT,CSARDQGGRTDTQYF
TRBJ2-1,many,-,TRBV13,TGTGCCAGCACCGGGACGGAGAATGAGCAGTTCTTC,CASTGTENEQFF
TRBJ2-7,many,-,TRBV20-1,TGCAGTGCTAGCGGTCAGTTAGATTACGAGCAGTACTTC,CSASGQLDYEQYF
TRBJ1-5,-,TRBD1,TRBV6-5,TGTGCCAGCAGTTCAGGGGGGGCCGGCAATCAGCCCCAGCATTTT,CASSSGGAGNQPQHF
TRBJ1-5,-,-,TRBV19,TGTGCCAGTAGTACCCGGGACGGAGGCCCTCAGCCCCAGCATTTT,CASSTRDGGPQPQHF
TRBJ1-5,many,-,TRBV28,TGTGCCAGCAGTCCCAGGGGAGCGAATGGAAATCAGCCCCAGCATTTT,CASSPRGANGNQPQHF
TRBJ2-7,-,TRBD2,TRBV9,TGTGCCAGCAGCGTTGGGACTAGCGGGAGGAACGAGCAGTACTTC,CASSVGTSGRNEQYF
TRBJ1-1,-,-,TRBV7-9,TGTGCCAGCAGCTGGGGGAACTCCGAAGCTTTCTTT,CASSWGNSEAFF
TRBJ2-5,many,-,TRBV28,TGTGCCAGCAGTGGGGGGACAGTGAGGTGGGAGACCCAGTACTTC,CASSGGTVRWETQYF
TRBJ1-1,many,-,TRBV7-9,TGTGCCAGCAGCTTCCAGGGTTCTGAAGCTTTCTTT,CASSFQGSEAFF
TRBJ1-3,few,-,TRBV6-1,TGTGCCAGCAGTGCCGCAGGGCTTGGAAACACCATATATTTT,CASSAAGLGNTIYF
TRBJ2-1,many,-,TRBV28,TGTGCCAGCAGTGCCTACTTGGGGGGCTCCTACAATGAGCAGTTCTTC,CASSAYLGGSYNEQFF
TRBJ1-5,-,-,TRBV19,TGTGCCAGTAGTATAATGGCCAGGGCCCGGCCCCAGCATTTT,CASSIMARARPQHF
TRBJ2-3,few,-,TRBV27,TGTGCCAGCAGTACCTACGTCGGGGTTCTGAATACGCAGTATTTT,CASSTYVGVLNTQYF
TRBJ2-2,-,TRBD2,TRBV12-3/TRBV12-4,TGTGCCAGCAGGCCGGGGGGAAGGGGAAACACCGGGGAGCTGTTTTTT,CASRPGGRGNTGELFF
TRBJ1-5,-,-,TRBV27,TGTGCCAGCAGTCCGATGGGGAATCAGCCCCAGCATTTT,CASSPMGNQPQHF
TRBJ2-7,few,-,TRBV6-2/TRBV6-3,TGTGCCGGCAGGGACCGGGACGGAGGAAACTACGAGCAGTACTTC,CAGRDRDGGNYEQYF
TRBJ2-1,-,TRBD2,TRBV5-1,TGCGCCAGCAGCTTGGTGGTAGCGGGAGGGAGCAATGAGCAGTTCTTC,CASSLVVAGGSNEQFF
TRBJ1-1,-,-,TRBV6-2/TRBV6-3,TGTGCCAGCAGTTACGCCCCTCGAACTGAAGCTTTCTTT,CASSYAPRTEAFF
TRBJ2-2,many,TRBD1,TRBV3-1,TGTGCCAGCAGCCCTCGATCCAGGACAGGGAGCACCGGGGAGCTGTTTTTT,CASSPRSRTGSTGELFF
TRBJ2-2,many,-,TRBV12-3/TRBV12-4,TGTGCCAGCAGTTTAGCGAGGCCGGACACCGGGGAGCTGTTTTTT,CASSLARPDTGELFF
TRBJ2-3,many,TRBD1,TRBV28,TGTGCCAGCAGTTTTAAGGGACAGCCTTTGTCAGATACGCAGTATTTT,CASSFKGQPLSDTQYF
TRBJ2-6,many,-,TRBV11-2,TGTGCCAGCAGCACCCCAGGGAGGGGGGCCAACGTCCTGACTTTC,CASSTPGRGANVLTF